This T cell receptor beta chain was recovered during a study of blood T cell repertoires in COVID-19. Study summary: Samples representing acute and convalescent COVID-19 were sourced from the United States, Italy and Spain. From T cells, B-cell-depleted T cells, or PBMCs came the material, which was cDNA or gDNA.

Per the original methods: Amplification with reference gene primers provided the estimates of nucleated cell counts. Assay used: immunoSEQ multiplex PCR; TCRdb lists only in-frame clones, some missing. Clonal size and the V and J genes are those of that table, whereas D and trimming came from the DNA. This table holds 190,000 or so clones, 70% to 90% found once. Sequencing was carried out using peripheral blood. The receptor was derived from a man between 40 and 49 years old with active or convalescent COVID-19.

The chain's CDR3 is CSASLARGTQYF. CDR3 nucleotide sequence: TGCAGTGCTAGTCTGGCAAGAGGGACCCAGTACTTC. The chain is built from TRBV20-1 and TRBJ2-5; no clear D gene. CDR3 length: 12 residues. V lost 3 bases and J lost 7, with 12 bases in between. CDR1 DFQATT and CDR2 SNEGSKA come from the germline V gene (reference sequence).